The clone carrying this T cell receptor beta chain was picked up many times. The data were obtained in a study of T cell repertoires in cytomegalovirus infection. Background on the study: Shared public TCR beta signatures pointed to both CMV infection and a matching HLA type.

TCRdb called the reads again in MiXCR, with one record for every CDR3 protein. In the table there are under 800,000 distinct CDR3 sequences, approximately 24% of which are singletons. The clonotype comes from a human donor in good health (CMV status not recorded). Some clones in this sample may be carry-over from other donors' samples. The sample consisted of CD8+ T cells from PBMCs.

CDR3 bases: TGTGCCAGCAGCCCCCCGCAGGGAGGACGGACCCAGTACTTC. Residues: CASSPPQGGRTQYF. This rearrangement joins TRBV7-9 to TRBJ2-5; D might be TRBD2 (6 bases). The germline CDR1 and CDR2 sequences are SEHNR and FQNEAQ (reference sequence). The CDR3 runs to 14 residues. V lost 5 bases, J lost 7 bases, and 17 bases lay in between.